The source of this TCR beta chain is a study of breast tumors, draining lymph nodes, adjacent tissues. Worth noting for this clonotype: The antigen is not known.

Study conclusions and caveats: Findings are consistent with lymph node origin and intratumoral expansion of most tumor T cells. Compared with lymph nodes, tumors were less diverse; compared with nontumor tissue, more. Data only fit, rather than demonstrated, lymph node origin of most tumor T cells. Tumor and nontumor repertoires were significantly more similar in luminal-like than in basal-like breast cancer.

TCRdb ran MiXCR on the multiplex PCR reads and lists one entry per CDR3 protein. In the table there are about 22,000 distinct CDR3 sequences, about 64% of which are singletons. This TCR was recovered from a female donor with breast cancer. Some clones in this sample may be carry-over from other donors' samples. Source material: tumor-adjacent breast tissue.

The CDR3, as DNA: TGTGCCAGCAGCCCGGGACTAGCGGGCCCCTACGAGCAGTACTTC. Protein sequence: CASSPGLAGPYEQYF. V and J are TRBV5-4 and TRBJ2-7; TRBD2 agrees at 12 bases. The CDR3 loop spans 15 amino acids. The junction had 4 bases not matched to a gene; V was cut back by 4 bases and J by 2 bases. The germline V gene has CDR1 SGHNT and CDR2 YYREEE (reference sequence).